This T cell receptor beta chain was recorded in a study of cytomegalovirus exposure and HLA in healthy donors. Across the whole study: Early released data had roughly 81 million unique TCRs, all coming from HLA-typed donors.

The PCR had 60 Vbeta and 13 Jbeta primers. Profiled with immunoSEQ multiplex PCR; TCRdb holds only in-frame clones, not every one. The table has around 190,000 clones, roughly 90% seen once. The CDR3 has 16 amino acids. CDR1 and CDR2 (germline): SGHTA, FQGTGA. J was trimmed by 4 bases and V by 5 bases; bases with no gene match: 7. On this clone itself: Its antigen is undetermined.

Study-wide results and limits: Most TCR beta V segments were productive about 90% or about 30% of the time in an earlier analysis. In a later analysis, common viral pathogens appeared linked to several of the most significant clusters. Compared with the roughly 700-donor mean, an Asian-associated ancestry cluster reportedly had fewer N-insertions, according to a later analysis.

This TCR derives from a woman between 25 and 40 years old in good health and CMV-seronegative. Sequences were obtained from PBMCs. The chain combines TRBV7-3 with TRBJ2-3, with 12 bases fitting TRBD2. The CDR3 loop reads CASSPRLAGEADTQYF. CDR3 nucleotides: TGTGCCAGCAGCCCTCGACTAGCGGGGGAGGCAGATACGCAGTATTTT.